The rows below give T cell receptor beta chains drawn from one sample of a study of T cells after yellow fever vaccination. In TCRdb, the 5' RACE reads were re-called with MiXCR into one record per CDR3 protein. The table lists approximately 180,000 distinct CDR3 sequences, approximately 6.2% of them singletons. The sample here was CD4+ T cells sorted from PBMCs, taken on the day of the first yellow fever vaccination. The receptors were gathered from a man younger than 35 who received the YFV17D yellow fever vaccine. Each CDR3 is given with its conserved first and last residue. D genes are given only for firm matches. Expanded clones are given a class, and other clones once, few, many or no size at all.

CDR3aa: CASSLSSGDITGELFF; CDR3nt: TGCGCCAGCAGCTTATCTAGCGGGGATATAACCGGGGAGCTGTTTTTT; d_gene: TRBD2; j_gene: TRBJ2-2; v_gene: TRBV5-1; abundance: many
CDR3aa: CASTAKTGPQDTQYF; CDR3nt: TGCGCCAGCACCGCCAAGACAGGGCCTCAGGATACGCAGTATTTT; d_gene: TRBD1; j_gene: TRBJ2-3; v_gene: TRBV5-1; abundance: many
CDR3aa: CASSPGSSNQPQHF; CDR3nt: TGTGCCAGTAGTCCCGGGTCCTCCAATCAGCCCCAGCATTTT; d_gene: -; j_gene: TRBJ1-5; v_gene: TRBV19; abundance: few
CDR3aa: CASSLEWVADTQYF; CDR3nt: TGTGCCAGCAGCTTGGAATGGGTAGCAGATACGCAGTATTTT; d_gene: -; j_gene: TRBJ2-3; v_gene: TRBV5-5; abundance: many
CDR3aa: CASSPVGGGWVDTQYF; CDR3nt: TGTGCCAGCAGCCCAGTGGGGGGAGGTTGGGTGGATACGCAGTATTTT; d_gene: -; j_gene: TRBJ2-3; v_gene: TRBV12-3/TRBV12-4; abundance: many
CDR3aa: CASSIGSSGNTIYF; CDR3nt: TGTGCCAGCAGCATTGGGAGCTCTGGAAACACCATATATTTT; d_gene: -; j_gene: TRBJ1-3; v_gene: TRBV7-2; abundance: -
CDR3aa: CAIRGQGWHTEAFF; CDR3nt: TGTGCCATCAGGGGACAAGGCTGGCATACTGAAGCTTTCTTT; d_gene: -; j_gene: TRBJ1-1; v_gene: TRBV10-3; abundance: many
CDR3aa: CASSLQLVGSRTDTQYF; CDR3nt: TGCGCCAGCAGCCTTCAGCTCGTCGGGAGCAGAACAGATACGCAGTATTTT; d_gene: -; j_gene: TRBJ2-3; v_gene: TRBV4-3; abundance: few
CDR3aa: CASRQGGQSTDTQYF; CDR3nt: TGTGCCAGCAGGCAGGGGGGGCAGAGCACAGATACGCAGTATTTT; d_gene: -; j_gene: TRBJ2-3; v_gene: TRBV27; abundance: many
CDR3aa: CASGRPPNTEAFF; CDR3nt: TGTGCCAGCGGTCGACCCCCGAACACTGAAGCTTTCTTT; d_gene: -; j_gene: TRBJ1-1; v_gene: TRBV6-2/TRBV6-3; abundance: few
CDR3aa: CSAPLSRF; CDR3nt: TGCAGTGCACCTCTTTCGAGGTTT; d_gene: -; j_gene: TRBJ2-3; v_gene: TRBV20-1; abundance: few
CDR3aa: CASTMGQDNEKLFF; CDR3nt: TGTGCCAGCACCATGGGACAGGATAATGAAAAACTGTTTTTT; d_gene: TRBD1; j_gene: TRBJ1-4; v_gene: TRBV12-3/TRBV12-4; abundance: many
CDR3aa: CASSLQYSSGANVLTF; CDR3nt: TGTGCCAGCAGCTTACAATACAGCTCTGGGGCCAACGTCCTGACTTTC; d_gene: -; j_gene: TRBJ2-6; v_gene: TRBV7-2; abundance: many
CDR3aa: CASSLFSETQYF; CDR3nt: TGTGCCAGCAGCTTATTCTCAGAGACCCAGTACTTC; d_gene: -; j_gene: TRBJ2-5; v_gene: TRBV7-8; abundance: many
CDR3aa: CACSLVGLAGGSTDTQYF; CDR3nt: TGTGCCTGCAGCTTAGTAGGGCTAGCGGGGGGTAGCACAGATACGCAGTATTTT; d_gene: TRBD2; j_gene: TRBJ2-3; v_gene: TRBV11-2; abundance: once
CDR3aa: CASSQVALGGYTF; CDR3nt: TGCGCCAGCAGCCAAGTTGCGTTGGGCGGCTACACCTTC; d_gene: -; j_gene: TRBJ1-2; v_gene: TRBV4-3; abundance: few
CDR3aa: CASSLGRGGQPQHF; CDR3nt: TGTGCCAGCAGCTTAGGCAGGGGCGGTCAGCCCCAGCATTTT; d_gene: -; j_gene: TRBJ1-5; v_gene: TRBV7-2; abundance: -
CDR3aa: CASSQDGSQPQHF; CDR3nt: TGCGCCAGCAGCCAGGACGGAAGTCAGCCCCAGCATTTT; d_gene: -; j_gene: TRBJ1-5; v_gene: TRBV5-1; abundance: many
CDR3aa: CASSSPGTPYGYTF; CDR3nt: TGTGCCAGCAGCTCCCCGGGCACACCTTATGGCTACACCTTC; d_gene: -; j_gene: TRBJ1-2; v_gene: TRBV28; abundance: -
CDR3aa: CSAREAGVPTDTQYF; CDR3nt: TGCAGTGCTAGAGAGGCGGGGGTCCCCACAGATACGCAGTATTTT; d_gene: TRBD2; j_gene: TRBJ2-3; v_gene: TRBV20-1; abundance: -
CDR3aa: CAITKGQPNSPLHF; CDR3nt: TGTGCCATCACCAAGGGACAGCCTAATTCACCCCTCCACTTT; d_gene: TRBD1; j_gene: TRBJ1-6; v_gene: TRBV10-3; abundance: few
CDR3aa: CASSPRSYSGNTIYF; CDR3nt: TGTGCCAGCAGTCCTCGCTCTTACTCTGGAAACACCATATATTTT; d_gene: -; j_gene: TRBJ1-3; v_gene: TRBV9; abundance: -
CDR3aa: CASRRTGNYNEQFF; CDR3nt: TGTGCCAGCAGACGGACAGGGAACTACAATGAGCAGTTCTTC; d_gene: TRBD1; j_gene: TRBJ2-1; v_gene: TRBV12-3/TRBV12-4; abundance: -
CDR3aa: CASSFPGTGWDTQYF; CDR3nt: TGTGCCAGCAGCTTTCCCGGCACGGGGTGGGATACGCAGTATTTT; d_gene: -; j_gene: TRBJ2-3; v_gene: TRBV7-9; abundance: many
CDR3aa: CASSSGAKNIQYF; CDR3nt: TGTGCCAGCAGCTCGGGGGCCAAAAACATTCAGTACTTC; d_gene: -; j_gene: TRBJ2-4; v_gene: TRBV11-2; abundance: many
CDR3aa: CASSLGPTQYF; CDR3nt: TGTGCCAGCAGCTTGGGCCCGACCCAGTACTTC; d_gene: -; j_gene: TRBJ2-5; v_gene: TRBV7-9; abundance: -
CDR3aa: CASSYGQVTDTQYF; CDR3nt: TGTGCCAGCAGCTACGGACAGGTCACGGATACGCAGTATTTT; d_gene: TRBD1; j_gene: TRBJ2-3; v_gene: TRBV28; abundance: few
CDR3aa: CASSQEQVYTEAFF; CDR3nt: TGTGCCAGCAGCCAAGAACAGGTTTACACTGAAGCTTTCTTT; d_gene: -; j_gene: TRBJ1-1; v_gene: TRBV3-1; abundance: many
CDR3aa: CASNTQRGFSYNEQFF; CDR3nt: TGTGCCAGCAATACTCAGCGGGGGTTCTCCTACAATGAGCAGTTCTTC; d_gene: TRBD2; j_gene: TRBJ2-1; v_gene: TRBV12-3/TRBV12-4; abundance: -
CDR3aa: CASSELGVNEKLFF; CDR3nt: TGTGCCAGCAGTGAATTAGGTGTTAATGAAAAACTGTTTTTT; d_gene: -; j_gene: TRBJ1-4; v_gene: TRBV25-1; abundance: -
CDR3aa: CASLGRGETQYF; CDR3nt: TGTGCCAGCCTGGGGCGGGGAGAGACCCAGTACTTC; d_gene: -; j_gene: TRBJ2-5; v_gene: TRBV6-6; abundance: many